These T cell receptor beta chains were read from a single sample in a study of T cell repertoires in cytomegalovirus infection. What these receptors recognize is not known. TCRdb processed the reads anew with MiXCR; each CDR3 protein has one entry. Seen here are 100,000 to 150,000 distinct CDR3 sequences, 25% to 35% observed once, and the top ten hold roughly 58%. The specimen was CD8+ T cells from cultured PBMCs, collected from culture after CMV antigen stimulation. All receptors derive from a human donor in good health (CMV status not recorded). Some clones in this sample may be carry-over from other donors' samples. Each CDR3 is given with its conserved first and last residue. Fields, in order: clone size, D gene, J gene, V gene, CDR3 protein, CDR3 DNA. D genes are given only for firm matches. Clone sizes are given selectively: once, few, many, or a class where the clone is expanded.

>many|NA|TRBJ2-7|TRBV5-5
CASSQTGFGTDAYEQYF
TGTGCCAGCAGCCAGACCGGTTTTGGGACGGACGCCTACGAGCAGTACTTC
>NA|TRBD1|TRBJ2-3|TRBV27
CASSLPNGQGAQYF
TGTGCCAGCAGTTTACCAAATGGACAGGGAGCGCAGTATTTT
>NA|NA|TRBJ1-2|TRBV4-1
CASSQESAVNYGYTF
TGCGCCAGCAGCCAAGAAAGCGCAGTTAACTATGGCTACACCTTC
>few|NA|TRBJ1-2|TRBV20-1
CSAGPDAGNYGYTF
TGCAGTGCGGGACCGGACGCGGGTAACTATGGCTACACCTTC
>NA|NA|TRBJ1-1|TRBV7-6
CASTAGGVLTEAFF
TGTGCCAGCACCGCGGGGGGTGTTTTAACTGAAGCTTTCTTT
>NA|TRBD1|TRBJ2-4|TRBV7-3
CASSPRAGTEGQKNIQYF
TGTGCCAGCAGCCCTAGAGCCGGGACAGAAGGTCAAAAAAACATTCAGTACTTC
>NA|NA|TRBJ2-3|TRBV6-5
CASSYQNGAADTQYF
TGTGCCAGCAGTTACCAAAATGGGGCTGCAGATACGCAGTATTTT
>NA|NA|TRBJ2-7|TRBV27
CASYSDGYELYF
TGTGCCAGCTATTCCGACGGCTACGAGCTGTACTTC
>NA|TRBD1|TRBJ1-5|TRBV2
CASSESRTGMQPQHF
TGTGCCAGCAGTGAATCTAGGACAGGGATGCAGCCCCAGCATTTT
>NA|TRBD2|TRBJ2-1|TRBV2
CASSEGAGSYNEQFF
TGTGCCAGCAGTGAGGGAGCGGGGTCCTACAATGAGCAGTTCTTC
>NA|NA|TRBJ2-7|TRBV7-4
CASRLTESSSYEQYF
TGTGCCAGCAGACTTACAGAAAGCAGCTCCTACGAGCAGTACTTC
>few|NA|TRBJ1-5|TRBV5-5
CASSLSGLLYQPQHF
TGTGCCAGCAGCTTGTCAGGGCTACTTTACCAGCCCCAGCATTTT
>NA|TRBD2|TRBJ2-3|TRBV2
CASSEARLAGLLSTDTQYF
TGTGCCAGCAGTGAAGCGCGACTAGCGGGGCTCCTTAGCACAGATACGCAGTATTTT
>few|NA|TRBJ1-3|TRBV7-2
CASSEGGHTGNTIYF
TGTGCCAGCAGTGAAGGGGGACACACAGGAAACACCATATATTTT
>once|TRBD1|TRBJ2-7|TRBV4-3
CASSHSWTGESYEQYF
TGCGCCAGCAGCCACTCCTGGACAGGAGAATCCTACGAGCAGTACTTC
>few|NA|TRBJ2-1|TRBV7-9
CASSLPLGDGPNQQFF
TGTGCCAGCAGCTTGCCACTCGGGGACGGACCTAATCAGCAGTTCTTC
>once|NA|TRBJ2-1|TRBV5-6
CASSPDGNPYNEQFF
TGTGCCAGCAGCCCCGACGGGAACCCATACAATGAGCAGTTCTTC
>NA|TRBD1|TRBJ2-5|TRBV4-1
CASSQEAGTEETQYF
TGCGCCAGCAGCCAAGAGGCCGGGACAGAAGAGACCCAGTACTTC
>many|TRBD1|TRBJ2-2|TRBV7-6
CASSMTGGSVTGELFF
TGTGCCAGCAGCATGACAGGGGGCAGCGTGACCGGGGAGCTGTTTTTT
>NA|NA|TRBJ1-2|TRBV20-1
CSALAGGHGYTF
TGCAGTGCCCTAGCTGGAGGGCATGGCTACACCTTC
>NA|TRBD2|TRBJ2-4|TRBV6-2/TRBV6-3
CASSPRGEVTKNIQYF
TGTGCCAGCAGTCCCCGGGGGGAAGTCACCAAAAACATTCAGTACTTC
>few|NA|TRBJ1-1|TRBV11-2
CASSLARGTEAFF
TGTGCCAGCAGCTTAGCGCGAGGAACTGAAGCTTTCTTT
>NA|TRBD1|TRBJ2-2|TRBV6-6
CASREDRENGELFF
TGTGCCAGCAGGGAAGACAGGGAAAACGGGGAGCTGTTTTTT
>NA|NA|TRBJ1-1|TRBV7-2
CASSFNGQQMNTEAFF
TGTGCCAGCAGCTTTAACGGACAGCAAATGAACACTGAAGCTTTCTTT
>few|NA|TRBJ2-1|TRBV6-2/TRBV6-3
CASRERLVPPYNEQFF
TGTGCCAGCAGGGAGCGACTAGTCCCCCCCTACAATGAGCAGTTCTTC
>NA|NA|TRBJ1-2|TRBV7-9
CASSLIGRLRDYGYTF
TGTGCCAGCAGCTTGATCGGCAGGTTAAGGGACTATGGCTACACCTTC
>NA|NA|TRBJ2-5|TRBV24-1
CATSDPGETQYF
TGTGCCACCAGTGATCCCGGGGAGACCCAGTACTTC
>once|NA|TRBJ1-1|TRBV20-1
CSARPRDTEAFF
TGCAGTGCTAGGCCCAGGGACACTGAAGCTTTCTTT
>few|NA|TRBJ1-1|TRBV5-4
CASTLGVNTEAFF
TGTGCCAGCACCCTGGGGGTGAACACTGAAGCTTTCTTT
>NA|NA|TRBJ1-6|TRBV6-1
CASSAGHANSPLHF
TGTGCCAGCAGCGCGGGACATGCGAATTCACCCCTCCACTTT
>NA|TRBD1|TRBJ1-1|TRBV25-1
CASSAQDRGWYTEAFF
TGTGCCAGCAGTGCACAGGACAGGGGATGGTACACTGAAGCTTTCTTT
>NA|NA|TRBJ2-3|TRBV7-2
CASSFGRGQFTDTQYF
TGTGCCAGCAGCTTCGGTCGGGGGCAATTCACAGATACGCAGTATTTT
>NA|NA|TRBJ2-7|TRBV6-6
CASSSRVIEQYF
TGTGCCAGCAGCTCAAGGGTAATCGAGCAGTACTTC
>few|NA|TRBJ2-1|TRBV27
CASSLGTEQFF
TGTGCCAGCAGTCTAGGGACTGAGCAGTTCTTC
>NA|NA|TRBJ1-2|TRBV11-2
CASRGGWRTAYGYTF
TGTGCCAGCAGGGGTGGGTGGCGTACGGCCTATGGCTACACCTTC
>few|NA|TRBJ2-4|TRBV4-1
CASSPRTVAKNIQYF
TGCGCCAGCAGCCCCAGGACAGTAGCCAAAAACATTCAGTACTTC
>NA|NA|TRBJ1-2|TRBV4-3
CASSPTTGYGYTF
TGCGCCAGCAGCCCCACGACGGGATATGGCTACACCTTC
>NA|NA|TRBJ2-2|TRBV20-1
CSAPGGGLNTGELFF
TGCAGTGCTCCTGGGGGGGGCCTGAACACCGGGGAGCTGTTTTTT
>NA|NA|TRBJ1-2|TRBV7-4
CASSYTGTPRYGYTF
TGTGCCAGCAGCTACACAGGCACCCCCCGATATGGCTACACCTTC